These T cell receptor beta chains were read from a single sample in a study of metastatic and nonmetastatic thyroid tumors. TCRdb re-called the PCR reads via MiXCR. The sample has roughly 13,000 clones; about a quarter are singletons. Source material: tumor tissue. The receptors here all came from a female donor with papillary thyroid cancer or a benign thyroid nodule (not recorded which). Some clones in this sample may be carry-over from other donors' samples. Each CDR3 is given with its conserved first and last residue. Expanded clones are given a class, and other clones once, few, many or no size at all.

clone_size: medium-sized; v_call: TRBV4-1; j_call: TRBJ2-1; cdr3_aa: CASSQWGESYNEQFF
clone_size: few; v_call: TRBV12-3/TRBV12-4; j_call: TRBJ2-7; cdr3_aa: CASRNRGVDEQYF
clone_size: many; v_call: TRBV5-5; j_call: TRBJ1-4; cdr3_aa: CASSLDYSATNEKLFF
clone_size: few; v_call: TRBV28; j_call: TRBJ1-4; cdr3_aa: CAISLLQGGKLFF
clone_size: NA; v_call: TRBV5-1; j_call: TRBJ2-6; cdr3_aa: CASSLGDSRTGANVLTF
clone_size: few; v_call: TRBV28; j_call: TRBJ1-2; cdr3_aa: CASILTGLLGGYTF
clone_size: NA; v_call: TRBV20-1; j_call: TRBJ1-6; cdr3_aa: CSAEDRGLGNSPLHF
clone_size: many; v_call: TRBV2; j_call: TRBJ1-4; cdr3_aa: CASSVGDTLFF
clone_size: NA; v_call: TRBV5-1; j_call: TRBJ2-2; cdr3_aa: CASSFGSTWELFF
clone_size: few; v_call: TRBV24-1; j_call: TRBJ2-3; cdr3_aa: CATFLRQPSTDTQYF
clone_size: NA; v_call: TRBV3-1; j_call: TRBJ1-6; cdr3_aa: CASSYRASPLHF
clone_size: medium-sized; v_call: TRBV2; j_call: TRBJ2-7; cdr3_aa: CASSDRDRAYEQYF
clone_size: NA; v_call: TRBV9; j_call: TRBJ1-5; cdr3_aa: CASSVAGGSNQPQHF
clone_size: few; v_call: TRBV10-3; j_call: TRBJ2-7; cdr3_aa: CAISSGGELYEQYF
clone_size: NA; v_call: TRBV5-6; j_call: TRBJ2-7; cdr3_aa: CASSLNRVYEQYF
clone_size: NA; v_call: TRBV20-1; j_call: TRBJ2-1; cdr3_aa: CSARVGALNEQFF
clone_size: medium-sized; v_call: TRBV7-2; j_call: TRBJ1-6; cdr3_aa: CASSWAGSPLHF
clone_size: NA; v_call: TRBV6-5; j_call: TRBJ2-5; cdr3_aa: CASSYSTGLETQYF
clone_size: medium-sized; v_call: TRBV5-1; j_call: TRBJ2-1; cdr3_aa: CASSFSGTGAQGEQFF
clone_size: few; v_call: TRBV25-1; j_call: TRBJ1-6; cdr3_aa: CASSERLDSPLHF
clone_size: NA; v_call: TRBV12-3/TRBV12-4; j_call: TRBJ2-7; cdr3_aa: CASSLGGNSYEQYF
clone_size: medium-sized; v_call: TRBV28; j_call: TRBJ2-7; cdr3_aa: CASWGTTYEQYF
clone_size: many; v_call: TRBV27; j_call: TRBJ2-3; cdr3_aa: CASRPREREYRPTDTQYF
clone_size: NA; v_call: TRBV7-2; j_call: TRBJ2-1; cdr3_aa: CASSPQPETGEQFF
clone_size: medium-sized; v_call: TRBV3-1; j_call: TRBJ2-2; cdr3_aa: CASSQGRGWSVFF
clone_size: NA; v_call: TRBV20-1; j_call: TRBJ2-1; cdr3_aa: CSVPGLAGAISYNEQFF
clone_size: NA; v_call: TRBV30; j_call: TRBJ2-7; cdr3_aa: CAWRGASSYEQYF
clone_size: many; v_call: TRBV10-1; j_call: TRBJ2-5; cdr3_aa: CASSQSGAGGETQYF
clone_size: NA; v_call: TRBV11-2; j_call: TRBJ2-2; cdr3_aa: CASSFQSTGELFF
clone_size: NA; v_call: TRBV2; j_call: TRBJ2-7; cdr3_aa: CASSPGLASYEQYF
clone_size: many; v_call: TRBV20-1; j_call: TRBJ2-6; cdr3_aa: CSARDWAQSSGANVLTF
clone_size: few; v_call: TRBV6-1; j_call: TRBJ2-3; cdr3_aa: CASSATSGSTDTQYF
clone_size: few; v_call: TRBV2; j_call: TRBJ2-2; cdr3_aa: CASSEPGNGELSF
clone_size: NA; v_call: TRBV12-3/TRBV12-4; j_call: TRBJ2-5; cdr3_aa: CASSPMTSGGVKTQYF
clone_size: many; v_call: TRBV6-1; j_call: TRBJ2-7; cdr3_aa: CASSGSDRDEQYF
clone_size: few; v_call: TRBV19; j_call: TRBJ1-3; cdr3_aa: CASREDVFSGNTIYF
clone_size: many; v_call: TRBV4-1; j_call: TRBJ2-7; cdr3_aa: CASSQDLGGSLYEQYF
clone_size: many; v_call: TRBV7-2; j_call: TRBJ2-2; cdr3_aa: CASSRARGELFF
clone_size: many; v_call: TRBV5-1; j_call: TRBJ2-3; cdr3_aa: CASSFVGGTTDTQYF
clone_size: medium-sized; v_call: TRBV19; j_call: TRBJ2-7; cdr3_aa: CASSSRLAGTYEQYF